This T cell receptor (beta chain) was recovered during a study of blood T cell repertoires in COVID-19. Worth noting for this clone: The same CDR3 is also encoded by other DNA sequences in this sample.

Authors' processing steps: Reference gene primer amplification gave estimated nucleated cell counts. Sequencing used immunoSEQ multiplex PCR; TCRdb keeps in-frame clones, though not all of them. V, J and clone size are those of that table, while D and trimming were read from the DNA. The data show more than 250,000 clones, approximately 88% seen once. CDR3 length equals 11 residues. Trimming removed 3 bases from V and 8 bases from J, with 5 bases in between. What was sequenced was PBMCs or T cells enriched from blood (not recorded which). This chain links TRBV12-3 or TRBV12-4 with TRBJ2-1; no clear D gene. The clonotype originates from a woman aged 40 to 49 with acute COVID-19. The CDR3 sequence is CASSFVYEQFF. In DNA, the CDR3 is TGTGCCAGCAGTTTCGTGTATGAGCAGTTCTTC.